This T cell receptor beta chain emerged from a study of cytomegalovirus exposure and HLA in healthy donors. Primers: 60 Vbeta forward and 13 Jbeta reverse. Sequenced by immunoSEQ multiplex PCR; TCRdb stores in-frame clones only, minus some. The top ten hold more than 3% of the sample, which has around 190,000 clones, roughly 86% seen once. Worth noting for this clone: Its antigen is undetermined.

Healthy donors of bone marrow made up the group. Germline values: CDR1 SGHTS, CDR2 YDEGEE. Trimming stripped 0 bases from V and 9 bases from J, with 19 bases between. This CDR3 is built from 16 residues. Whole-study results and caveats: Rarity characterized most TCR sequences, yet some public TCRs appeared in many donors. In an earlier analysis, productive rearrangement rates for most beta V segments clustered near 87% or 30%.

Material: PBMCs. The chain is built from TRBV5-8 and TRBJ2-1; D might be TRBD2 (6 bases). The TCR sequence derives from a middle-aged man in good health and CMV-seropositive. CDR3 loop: CASSLDGPYPGGEQFF. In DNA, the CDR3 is TGTGCCAGCAGCTTGGATGGACCTTACCCCGGGGGTGAGCAGTTCTTC. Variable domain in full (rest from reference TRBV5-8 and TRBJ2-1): EAGVTQSPTHLIKTRGQQATLRCSPISGHTSVYWYQQALGLGLQFLLWYDEGEERNRGNFPPRFSGRQFPNYSSELNVNALELEDSALYLCASSLDGPYPGGEQFFGPGTRLTVL.